This T cell receptor beta chain was captured by sequencing in a study of shared clonotypes between healthy human individuals. Broader study findings: Rarefaction curves obtained for sorted subsets showed sequencing incomplete despite large depth.

Adult donors, all healthy and HIV-negative, had no recent acute infections or vaccinations. Sequencing was at deep level. The authors loaded around 200 ng DNA, around 30,000 T cell genomes, into sorted-subset replicate PCRs. The method was immunoSEQ multiplex PCR; TCRdb's version includes in-frame clones alone and lacks a portion of them. The table includes about 2 million clones, approximately 95% detected once. A note on this clone: Its antigen is currently unknown.

The germline gives CDR1 MNHEY, CDR2 SMNVEV (reference sequence). The junction had 2 bases not matched to a gene; V was cut back by 4 bases and J by 0 bases. The CDR3 consists of 15 residues. This chain joins TRBV27 and TRBJ2-2; 7 bases match TRBD1. The sequence was collected from a man between 18 and 29 years old in good health. The sequencing sample was made of naive CD4+ T cells sorted from blood. Subset of the sample: CD45RA+ positively selected. The chain's CDR3 is CASSSGQANTGELFF. The CDR3 DNA reads TGTGCCAGCAGTTCTGGACAGGCGAACACCGGGGAGCTGTTTTTT.